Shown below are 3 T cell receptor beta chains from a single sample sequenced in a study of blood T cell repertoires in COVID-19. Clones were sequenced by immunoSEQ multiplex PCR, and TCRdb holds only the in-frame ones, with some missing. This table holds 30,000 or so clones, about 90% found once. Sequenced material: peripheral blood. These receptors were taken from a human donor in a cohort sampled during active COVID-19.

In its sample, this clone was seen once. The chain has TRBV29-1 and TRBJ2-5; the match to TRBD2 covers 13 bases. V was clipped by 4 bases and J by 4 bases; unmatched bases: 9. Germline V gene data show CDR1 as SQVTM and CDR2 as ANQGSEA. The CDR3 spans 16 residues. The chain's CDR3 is CSVGELAGGRRETQYF. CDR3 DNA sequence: TGCAGCGTTGGAGAACTAGCGGGGGGGCGTCGAGAGACCCAGTACTTC.

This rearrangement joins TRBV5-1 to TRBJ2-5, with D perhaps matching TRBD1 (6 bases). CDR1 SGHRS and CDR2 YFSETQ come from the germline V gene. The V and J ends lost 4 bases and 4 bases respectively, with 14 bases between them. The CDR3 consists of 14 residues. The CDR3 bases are TGCGCCAGCAGCCTACCAGGGGTTGGAGAGACCCAGTACTTC. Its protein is CASSLPGVGETQYF. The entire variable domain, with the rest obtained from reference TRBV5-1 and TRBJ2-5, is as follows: KAGVTQTPRYLIKTRGQQVTLSCSPISGHRSVSWYQQTPGQGLQFLFEYFSETQRNKGNFPGRFSGRQFSNSRSEMNVSTLELGDSALYLCASSLPGVGETQYFGPGTRLLVL.

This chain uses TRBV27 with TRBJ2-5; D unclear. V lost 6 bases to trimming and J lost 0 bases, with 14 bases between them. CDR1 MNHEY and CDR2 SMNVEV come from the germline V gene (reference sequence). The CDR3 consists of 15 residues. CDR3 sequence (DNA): TGTGCCAGCAGCCGAGGTATCGGGTACCAAGAGACCCAGTACTTC. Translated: CASSRGIGYQETQYF.